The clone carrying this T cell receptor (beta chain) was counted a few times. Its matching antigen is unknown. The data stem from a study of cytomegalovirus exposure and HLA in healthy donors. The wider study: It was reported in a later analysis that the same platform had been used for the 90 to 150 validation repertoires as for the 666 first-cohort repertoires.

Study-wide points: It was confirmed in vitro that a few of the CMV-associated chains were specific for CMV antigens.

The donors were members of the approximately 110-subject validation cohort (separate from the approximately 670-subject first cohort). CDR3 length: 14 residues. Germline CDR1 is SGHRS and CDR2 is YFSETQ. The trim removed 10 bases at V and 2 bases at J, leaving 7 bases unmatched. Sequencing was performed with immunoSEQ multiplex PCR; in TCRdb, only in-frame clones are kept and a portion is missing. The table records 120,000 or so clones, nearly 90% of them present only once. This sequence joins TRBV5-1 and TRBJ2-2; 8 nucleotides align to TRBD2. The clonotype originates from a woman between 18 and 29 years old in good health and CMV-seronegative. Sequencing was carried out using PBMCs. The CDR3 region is CAASGGYNTGELFF. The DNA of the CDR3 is TGCGCCGCAAGCGGGGGATATAACACCGGGGAGCTGTTTTTT.